One and the same sample provided the 25 T cell receptor beta chains below, sequenced in a study of T cell clonotyping in hematopoietic cell transplantation. Libraries were prepared by immunoSEQ multiplex PCR; TCRdb keeps only in-frame clonotypes and omits some of them. The data hold 2,800 or so clones, with 83% observed a single time. The sample consisted of PBMCs, taken 180 days after allogeneic stem cell transplant. Source of these receptors: a female patient in her 40s who had an allogeneic stem cell transplant from a related donor, so T cells may come from the graft donor. Some clones in this sample may be carry-over from other donors' samples.

The V call is TRBV19, the J call TRBJ1-2; 12 bases match TRBD1. Germline V lookup: CDR1 LNHDA, CDR2 SQIVND (reference sequence). The CDR3 has 17 amino acids. J was trimmed by 8 bases and V by 0 bases; bases with no gene match: 10. The CDR3 reads CASSIDHGTGGTDGYTF. The CDR3 bases are TGTGCCAGTAGTATAGATCACGGGACAGGGGGCACTGACGGCTACACCTTC.

This clone was seen once. The CDR3 loop is CASSKGRDGTGELFF. The CDR3 bases are TGCGCCAGCAGCAAGGGCCGAGATGGCACCGGGGAGCTGTTTTTT. The chain is built from TRBV5-1 and TRBJ2-2; D uncertain. Looked up from germline, CDR1 is SGHRS and CDR2 is YFSETQ. The CDR3 runs to 15 residues. V dropped 4 bases and J dropped 4 bases, with 14 bases sitting between them.

The chain carries TRBV4-1 and TRBJ2-6, with D possibly TRBD1 on 6 matching bases. Germline-derived CDR1 and CDR2 are MGHRA and YSYEKL. The V gene lost 3 bases and the J gene lost 2 bases, with 11 bases spanning the gap. This CDR3 contains 16 residues. CDR3 protein: CASSQRDKPGANVLTF. The DNA for the CDR3 is TGCGCCAGCAGCCAGAGGGACAAGCCTGGGGCCAACGTCCTGACTTTC.

This chain links TRBV5-1 with TRBJ1-2; no reliable D call. With 3 bases removed from V and 4 bases from J, the gap between germline ends came to 7 bases. This CDR3 region has 12 residues. Per the germline V gene, CDR1 is SGHRS and CDR2 is YFSETQ. The CDR3: CASSSEAYGYTF. The CDR3 bases are TGCGCCAGCAGCTCGGAGGCCTATGGCTACACCTTC.

CDR3 coding DNA: TGTGCCAGCAGTGACCAGGCAGGGGGTACAAACACCGGGGAGCTGTTTTTT. Residues: CASSDQAGGTNTGELFF. The rearrangement links TRBV6-1 to TRBJ2-2, with 7 bases identical to TRBD1. Unmatched junction bases numbered 9, after V lost 3 bases and J lost 2 bases. The germline CDR1 and CDR2 sequences are MNHNS and SASEGT. CDR3 size: 17 residues.

The chain combines TRBV7-2 with TRBJ2-2; D assignment may be TRBD1 or TRBD2 (6 bases each). Germline V lookup: CDR1 SGHTA, CDR2 FQGNSA. The CDR3 is 16 amino acids. Trimming cost V 5 bases and J 5 bases, with 18 bases left between them. The CDR3 here is CASSRPDQGRTGELFF. The CDR3 coding sequence is TGTGCCAGCAGCCGTCCGGACCAGGGGAGGACCGGGGAGCTGTTTTTT.

This clone was counted once. CDR3 DNA: TGTGCCAGCAGCGTTGAGACAGGACCTTACGACGAGCAGTACTTC. Protein: CASSVETGPYDEQYF. V usage is TRBV9 and J usage is TRBJ2-7; a possible D gene is TRBD1 (6 bases). This CDR3 is 15 amino acids long. The V end was cut by 2 bases, the J end by 5 bases, with 17 bases between. Germline values: CDR1 SGDLS, CDR2 YYNGEE.

V and J are TRBV7-9 and TRBJ2-1, with 9 nucleotides matching TRBD1. CDR1 and CDR2 (germline): SEHNR, FQNEAQ (reference sequence). Trimming removed 3 bases from V and 3 bases from J; junction bases left unmatched: 3. This CDR3 spans 15 amino acids. As DNA, the CDR3 is TGTGCCAGCAGCTTTGGGGACAGGGACTACAATGAGCAGTTCTTC. Amino acids: CASSFGDRDYNEQFF.

CDR3 bases: TGCAGTGCTCAGAGAGGCGAGACCCAGTACTTC. This sequence encodes CSAQRGETQYF. J is TRBJ2-5 and V is TRBV20-1, with D unresolved. There are 11 residues in the CDR3. Germline V gene lookup returns CDR1 DFQATT and CDR2 SNEGSKA (reference sequence). Trimming cost V 5 bases and J 5 bases, with 9 bases left between them.

The rearrangement joins TRBV18 to TRBJ2-2; D is unresolved. Trimming pared 3 bases from V and 1 base from J, leaving 0 bases between. Germline V gene sequence: CDR1 KGHSH, CDR2 LQKENI. The CDR3 runs 12 residues. In DNA, the CDR3 is TGTGCCAGCTCACCGAACACCGGGGAGCTGTTTTTT. Protein sequence: CASSPNTGELFF.

The V gene is TRBV19, the J gene TRBJ2-1; 11 bases are a match to TRBD2. This CDR3 has 15 amino acids. Germline CDR1 and CDR2: LNHDA and SQIVND (reference sequence). The V segment lost 9 bases and the J segment 4 bases; nucleotides outside the gene matches: 8. This CDR3 is CASHSSGGYYNEQFF. CDR3 DNA sequence: TGTGCCAGCCACTCTAGCGGGGGGTATTACAATGAGCAGTTCTTC.

The chain links TRBV4-1 to TRBJ2-7; 9 positions agree with TRBD2. Germline V gives CDR1 MGHRA, CDR2 YSYEKL. After removal of 0 bases from V and 6 bases from J, the junction contained 12 bases not matched to a gene. The CDR3 length is 17 residues. CDR3 amino acids: CASSQEGGKLAGGEQYF. Here the CDR3 DNA reads TGCGCCAGCAGCCAAGAAGGAGGAAAACTAGCGGGTGGCGAGCAGTACTTC.

The chain joins TRBV9 to TRBJ2-1; 7 nucleotides align to TRBD2. The germline gives CDR1 SGDLS, CDR2 YYNGEE. The ends lost 2 bases at V and 4 bases at J; junction bases unmatched: 9. CDR3 length: 16 residues. The CDR3: CASSVGRARAYNEQFF. Written as DNA, the CDR3 is TGTGCCAGCAGCGTGGGGAGGGCGCGAGCTTACAATGAGCAGTTCTTC.

The V and J genes are TRBV5-1 and TRBJ1-1; D is undetermined. The CDR3 length is 15 residues. Germline V gene sequence: CDR1 SGHRS, CDR2 YFSETQ. The V end lost 4 bases, the J end lost 4 bases, and 17 bases lay between the germline ends. The CDR3 DNA follows: TGCGCCAGCAGCGTAATATCAGGAGGCGGCACTGAAGCTTTCTTT. It encodes CASSVISGGGTEAFF.

Here the CDR3 reads CSVLSTGGRTDTQYF. The CDR3 region has the DNA TGCAGCGTCTTATCGACAGGGGGTCGGACAGATACGCAGTATTTT. The chain employs TRBV29-1 and TRBJ2-3; 9 bases are shared with TRBD1. This CDR3 spans 15 amino acids. The junction had 10 bases not matched to a gene; V was cut back by 6 bases and J by 3 bases. The germline gives CDR1 SQVTM, CDR2 ANQGSEA.

The chain links TRBV7-8 to TRBJ1-2, with TRBD1 matching 8 bases. The CDR3 runs 15 residues. Germline V gives CDR1 SGHVS, CDR2 FQNEAQ. The J segment lost 5 bases and the V segment lost 5 bases, leaving 10 bases of the junction unmatched. CDR3 coding DNA: TGTGCCAGCAGCGTCGCCGGGACAGGAGATTATGGCTACACCTTC. The encoded protein is CASSVAGTGDYGYTF.

This clone appeared a few times. The chain combines TRBV9 with TRBJ2-3, with 10 bases that match TRBD2. The J segment lost 8 bases and the V segment lost 0 bases, leaving 15 bases of the junction unmatched. This CDR3 is built from 18 residues. CDR1 and CDR2 from the germline V gene are SGDLS and YYNGEE. The CDR3 here is CASSVVPSPSGSKATQYF. CDR3 DNA sequence: TGTGCCAGCAGCGTAGTCCCCAGCCCTAGCGGGAGTAAGGCTACGCAGTATTTT.

This chain links TRBV2 with TRBJ2-3; the D is unclear. The V and J ends lost 7 bases and 1 base respectively, with 12 bases between them. Germline CDR1 reads SNHLY; CDR2 reads FYNNEI. The CDR3 covers 14 residues. The CDR3 spells CASKRLGGTDTQYF. CDR3 sequence (DNA): TGTGCCAGCAAGAGGCTTGGGGGCACAGATACGCAGTATTTT.

CDR3 residues: CSVVGTGYFSGYTF. CDR3 in DNA: TGCAGCGTTGTAGGGACAGGGTATTTCAGTGGCTACACCTTC. The chain has TRBV29-1 and TRBJ1-2, with 9 bases matching TRBD1. With V trimmed by 4 bases and J by 7 bases, 10 bases remained unmatched. The CDR3 spans 14 residues. Per germline, CDR1 SQVTM and CDR2 ANQGSEA.

V and J are TRBV5-5 and TRBJ1-4; D is unresolved. The V and J ends lost 3 bases and 7 bases respectively, with 10 bases between them. From germline, CDR1 is SGHKS and CDR2 YYEKEE (reference sequence). This CDR3 spans 13 amino acids. The CDR3 protein is CASSSPAIEKLFF. The CDR3 DNA is TGTGCCAGCAGCTCCCCCGCGATTGAAAAACTGTTTTTT.

This chain joins TRBV19 and TRBJ1-1; D might be TRBD1 (5 bases). CDR3 length equals 11 residues. V was clipped by 7 bases and J by 7 bases, with 10 bases between them. Germline CDR1 LNHDA, CDR2 SQIVND (reference sequence). CDR3 amino acids: CASTRGVEAFF. The DNA of the CDR3 is TGTGCCAGTACTAGGGGCGTTGAAGCTTTCTTT.

The V and J genes are TRBV28 and TRBJ2-3; no clear D. V was trimmed by 6 bases and J by 2 bases, leaving 21 bases between them. The CDR3 runs to 17 residues. CDR1 and CDR2 from the germline V gene are MDHEN and SYDVKM. CDR3 bases: TGTGCCAGCAGCCCGATAGCCCGCGGTCCTTCCACAGATACGCAGTATTTT. As protein: CASSPIARGPSTDTQYF.

The chain employs TRBV2 and TRBJ2-7; either TRBD1 or TRBD2 may supply D (6 bases each). V lost 3 bases and J 4 bases, leaving 16 bases between the germline ends. Germline V gene data show CDR1 as SNHLY and CDR2 as FYNNEI. The CDR3 is 15 amino acids. The CDR3 spells CASSDIWGAGYEQYF. DNA for the CDR3: TGTGCCAGCAGTGATATCTGGGGGGCCGGTTACGAGCAGTACTTC.

V gene TRBV6-4 combines with J gene TRBJ2-5; a weak D match, TRBD1 (6 bases). The CDR3 spans 15 residues. In germline, CDR1 is MRHNA, CDR2 SNTAGT. The ends were cut back, 6 bases at V and 0 bases at J, with 14 bases in the middle. The CDR3 is CASSTGMGDQETQYF. CDR3 bases: TGTGCCAGCAGCACAGGGATGGGGGACCAAGAGACCCAGTACTTC.

This clone was observed a single time. J is TRBJ2-6 and V is TRBV19; D uncertain. The CDR3 length is 16 residues. CDR1 and CDR2 from the germline V gene are LNHDA and SQIVND (reference sequence). The V and J ends lost 2 bases and 0 bases respectively, with 8 bases between them. The CDR3 region is CASSIRRSSGANVLTF. CDR3 DNA sequence: TGTGCCAGTAGTATAAGGCGGAGCTCTGGGGCCAACGTCCTGACTTTC.